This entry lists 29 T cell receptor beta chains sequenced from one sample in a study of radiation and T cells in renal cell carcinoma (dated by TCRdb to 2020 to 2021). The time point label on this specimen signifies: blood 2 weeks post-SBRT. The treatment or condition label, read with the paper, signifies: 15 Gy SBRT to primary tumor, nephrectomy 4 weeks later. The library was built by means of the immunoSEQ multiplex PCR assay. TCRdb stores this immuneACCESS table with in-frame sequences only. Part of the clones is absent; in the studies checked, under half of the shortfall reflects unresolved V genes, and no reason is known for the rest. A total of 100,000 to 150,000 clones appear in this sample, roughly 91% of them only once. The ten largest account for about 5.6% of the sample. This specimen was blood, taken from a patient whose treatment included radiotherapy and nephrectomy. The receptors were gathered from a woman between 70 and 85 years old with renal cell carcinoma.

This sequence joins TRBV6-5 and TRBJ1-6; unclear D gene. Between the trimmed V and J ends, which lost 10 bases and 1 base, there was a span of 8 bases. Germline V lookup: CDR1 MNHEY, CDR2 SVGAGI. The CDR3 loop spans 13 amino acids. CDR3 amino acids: CATRGSYNSPLHF. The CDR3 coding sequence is TGTGCCACGCGGGGTTCCTATAATTCACCCCTCCACTTT.

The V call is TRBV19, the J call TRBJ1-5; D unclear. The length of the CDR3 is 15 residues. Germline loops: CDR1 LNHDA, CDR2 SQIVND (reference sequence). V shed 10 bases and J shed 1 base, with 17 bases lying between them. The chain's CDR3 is CATSQNTGSNQPQHF. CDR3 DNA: TGTGCCACCTCGCAAAACACGGGGAGCAATCAGCCCCAGCATTTT.

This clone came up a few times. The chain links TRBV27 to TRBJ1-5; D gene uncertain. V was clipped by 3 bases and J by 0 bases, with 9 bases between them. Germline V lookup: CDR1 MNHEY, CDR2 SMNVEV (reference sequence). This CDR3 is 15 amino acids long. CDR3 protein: CASSFARNSNQPQHF. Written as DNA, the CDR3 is TGTGCCAGCAGTTTCGCCAGGAATAGCAATCAGCCCCAGCATTTT.

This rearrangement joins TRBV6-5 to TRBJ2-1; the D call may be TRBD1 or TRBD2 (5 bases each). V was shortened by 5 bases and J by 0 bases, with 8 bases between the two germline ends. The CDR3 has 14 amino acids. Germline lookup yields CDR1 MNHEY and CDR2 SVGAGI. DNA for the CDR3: TGTGCCAGCAGTCGGGACCGCTCCTACAATGAGCAGTTCTTC. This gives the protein CASSRDRSYNEQFF.

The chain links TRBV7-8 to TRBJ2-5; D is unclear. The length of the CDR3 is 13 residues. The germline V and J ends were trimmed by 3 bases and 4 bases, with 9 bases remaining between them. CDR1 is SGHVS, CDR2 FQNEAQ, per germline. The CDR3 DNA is TGTGCCAGCAGCTTCCCCCCATTAGAGACCCAGTACTTC. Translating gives CASSFPPLETQYF.

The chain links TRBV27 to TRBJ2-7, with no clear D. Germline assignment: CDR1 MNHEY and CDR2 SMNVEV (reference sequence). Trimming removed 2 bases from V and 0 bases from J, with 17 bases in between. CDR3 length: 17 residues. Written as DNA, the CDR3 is TGTGCCAGCAGTTTAACTACTCGAGCAGCGAGCTCCTACGAGCAGTACTTC. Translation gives CASSLTTRAASSYEQYF.

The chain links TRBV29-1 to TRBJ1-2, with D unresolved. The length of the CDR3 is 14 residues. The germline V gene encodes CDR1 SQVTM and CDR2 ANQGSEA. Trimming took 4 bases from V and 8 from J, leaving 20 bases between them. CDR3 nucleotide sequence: TGCAGCGTTGCAGGAGGAGGGAGGGAAGGGGGCTACACCTTC. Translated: CSVAGGGREGGYTF.

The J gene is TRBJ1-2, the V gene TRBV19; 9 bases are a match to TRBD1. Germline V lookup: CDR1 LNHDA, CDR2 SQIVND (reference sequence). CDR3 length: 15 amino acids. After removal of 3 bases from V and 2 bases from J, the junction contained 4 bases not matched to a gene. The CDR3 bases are TGTGCCAGTAGTATCGGGACAGGGTCGAACTATGGCTACACCTTC. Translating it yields CASSIGTGSNYGYTF. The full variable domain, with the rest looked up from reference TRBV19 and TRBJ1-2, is DGGITQSPKYLFRKEGQNVTLSCEQNLNHDAMYWYRQDPGQGLRLIYYSQIVNDFQKGDIAEGYSVSREKKESFPLTVTSAQKNPTAFYLCASSIGTGSNYGYTFGSGTRLTVV.

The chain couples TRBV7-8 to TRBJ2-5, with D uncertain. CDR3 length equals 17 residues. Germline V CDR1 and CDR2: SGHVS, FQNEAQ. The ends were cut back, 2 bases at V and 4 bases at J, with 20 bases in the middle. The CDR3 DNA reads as TGTGCCAGCAGCTTAAGGGTCCCGGTGGGCAAATCAGAGACCCAGTACTTC. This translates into CASSLRVPVGKSETQYF.

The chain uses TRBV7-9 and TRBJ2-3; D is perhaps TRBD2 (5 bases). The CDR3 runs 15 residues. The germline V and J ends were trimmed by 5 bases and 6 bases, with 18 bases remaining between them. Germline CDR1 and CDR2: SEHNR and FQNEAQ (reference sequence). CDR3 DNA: TGTGCCAGCAGCCGTTCCCTTGAGGGCGGGGATACGCAGTATTTT. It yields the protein CASSRSLEGGDTQYF.

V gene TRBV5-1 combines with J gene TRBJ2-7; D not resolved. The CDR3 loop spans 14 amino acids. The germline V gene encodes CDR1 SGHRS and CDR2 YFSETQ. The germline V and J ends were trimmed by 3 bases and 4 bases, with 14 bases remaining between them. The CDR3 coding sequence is TGCGCCAGCAGCTCGGACGGCTCCCGGTACGAGCAGTACTTC. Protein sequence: CASSSDGSRYEQYF.

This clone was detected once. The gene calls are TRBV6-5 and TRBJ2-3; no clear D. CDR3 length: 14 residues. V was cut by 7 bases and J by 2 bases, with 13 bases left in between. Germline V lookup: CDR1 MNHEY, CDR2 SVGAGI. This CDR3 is CASNGEGLTDTQYF. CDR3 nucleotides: TGTGCCAGCAACGGCGAAGGTCTCACAGATACGCAGTATTTT.

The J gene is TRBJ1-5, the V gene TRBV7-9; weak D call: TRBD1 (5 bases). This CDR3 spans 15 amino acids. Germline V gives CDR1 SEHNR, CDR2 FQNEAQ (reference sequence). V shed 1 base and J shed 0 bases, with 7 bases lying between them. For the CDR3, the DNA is TGTGCCAGCAGCTTAGACGGACATAGCAATCAGCCCCAGCATTTT. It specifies CASSLDGHSNQPQHF.

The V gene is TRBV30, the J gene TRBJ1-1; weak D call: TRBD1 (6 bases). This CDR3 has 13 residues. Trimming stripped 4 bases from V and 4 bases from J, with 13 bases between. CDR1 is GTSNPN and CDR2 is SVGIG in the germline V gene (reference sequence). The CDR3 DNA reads TGTGCCTGGACTAGGTTAGGGGGCACTGAAGCTTTCTTT. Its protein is CAWTRLGGTEAFF.

The CDR3 DNA reads TGTGCCAGCAGCCTCATGGGGGTAACTAATTCACCCCTCCACTTT. This gives the protein CASSLMGVTNSPLHF. The rearrangement links TRBV14 to TRBJ1-6; the D gene is possibly TRBD1 (5 bases). Germline V CDR1 and CDR2: SGHDN, FVKESK. V was pared by 4 bases and J by 6 bases, with 13 bases between. This CDR3 comprises 15 residues. Drawing the rest from reference TRBV14 and TRBJ1-6, the complete variable domain is EAGVTQFPSHSVIEKGQTVTLRCDPISGHDNLYWYRRVMGKEIKFLLHFVKESKQDESGMPNNRFLAERTGGTYSTLKVQPAELEDSGVYFCASSLMGVTNSPLHFGNGTRLTVT.

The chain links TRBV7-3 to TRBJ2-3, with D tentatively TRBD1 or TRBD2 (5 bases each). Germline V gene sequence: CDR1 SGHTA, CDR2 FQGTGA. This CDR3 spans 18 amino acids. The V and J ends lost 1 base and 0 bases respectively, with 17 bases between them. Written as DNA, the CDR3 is TGTGCCAGCAGCTTAAGAGGGGTCCAGTCGTCTAGCACAGATACGCAGTATTTT. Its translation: CASSLRGVQSSSTDTQYF.

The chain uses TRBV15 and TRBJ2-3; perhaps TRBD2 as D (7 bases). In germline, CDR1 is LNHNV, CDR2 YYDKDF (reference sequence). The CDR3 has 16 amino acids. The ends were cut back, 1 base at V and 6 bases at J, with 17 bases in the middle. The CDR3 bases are TGTGCCACCAGCAGAGGGGGGGGCACGCTAGGGGATACGCAGTATTTT. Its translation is CATSRGGGTLGDTQYF.

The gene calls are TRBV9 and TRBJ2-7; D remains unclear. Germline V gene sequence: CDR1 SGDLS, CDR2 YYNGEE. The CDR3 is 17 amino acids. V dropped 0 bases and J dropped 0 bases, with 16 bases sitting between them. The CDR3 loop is CASSVGPKAESSYEQYF. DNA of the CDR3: TGTGCCAGCAGCGTAGGTCCAAAGGCAGAGAGCTCCTACGAGCAGTACTTC. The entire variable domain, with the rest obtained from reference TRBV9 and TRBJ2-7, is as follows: DSGVTQTPKHLITATGQRVTLRCSPRSGDLSVYWYQQSLDQGLQFLIQYYNGEERAKGNILERFSAQQFPDLHSELNLSSLELGDSALYFCASSVGPKAESSYEQYFGPGTRLTVT.

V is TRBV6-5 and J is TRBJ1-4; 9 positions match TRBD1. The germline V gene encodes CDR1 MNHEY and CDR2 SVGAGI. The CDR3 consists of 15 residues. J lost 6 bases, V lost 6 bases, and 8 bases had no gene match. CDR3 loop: CASRGQGGIHEKLFF. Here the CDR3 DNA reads TGTGCCAGCAGGGGACAGGGAGGGATTCATGAAAAACTGTTTTTT.

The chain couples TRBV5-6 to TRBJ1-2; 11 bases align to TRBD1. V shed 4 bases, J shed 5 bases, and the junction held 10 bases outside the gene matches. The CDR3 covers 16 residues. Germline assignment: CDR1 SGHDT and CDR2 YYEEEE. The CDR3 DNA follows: TGTGCCAGCAGCATAGGACAGGGGGCGGGAAAGTATGGCTACACCTTC. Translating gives CASSIGQGAGKYGYTF.

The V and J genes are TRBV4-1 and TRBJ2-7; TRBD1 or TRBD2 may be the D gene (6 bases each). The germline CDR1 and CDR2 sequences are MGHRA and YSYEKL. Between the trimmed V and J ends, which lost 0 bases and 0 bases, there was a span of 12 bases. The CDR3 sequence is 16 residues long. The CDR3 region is CASSQDLGGSSYEQYF. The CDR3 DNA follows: TGCGCCAGCAGCCAAGATCTAGGGGGGAGCTCCTACGAGCAGTACTTC.

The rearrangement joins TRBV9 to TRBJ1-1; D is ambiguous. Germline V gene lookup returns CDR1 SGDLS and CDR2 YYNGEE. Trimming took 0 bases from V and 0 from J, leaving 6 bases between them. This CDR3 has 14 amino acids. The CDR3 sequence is CASSVDPMNTEAFF. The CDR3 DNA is TGTGCCAGCAGCGTAGACCCTATGAACACTGAAGCTTTCTTT.

DNA for the CDR3: TGTGCCAGCAGCTTACTTTCCGGGGGCTGGACTGAAGCTTTCTTT. Amino acids: CASSLLSGGWTEAFF. The V gene is TRBV7-9, the J gene TRBJ1-1; D is possibly TRBD1 (6 bases). Germline V CDR1 and CDR2: SEHNR, FQNEAQ (reference sequence). V dropped 2 bases and J dropped 5 bases, with 15 bases sitting between them. The CDR3 is 15 amino acids.

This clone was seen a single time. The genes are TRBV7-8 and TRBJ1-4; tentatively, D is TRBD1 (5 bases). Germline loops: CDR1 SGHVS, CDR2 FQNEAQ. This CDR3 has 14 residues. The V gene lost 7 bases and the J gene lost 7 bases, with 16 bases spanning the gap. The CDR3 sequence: CASKVREGSEKLFF. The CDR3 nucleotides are TGTGCCAGCAAAGTAAGAGAGGGGAGTGAAAAACTGTTTTTT.

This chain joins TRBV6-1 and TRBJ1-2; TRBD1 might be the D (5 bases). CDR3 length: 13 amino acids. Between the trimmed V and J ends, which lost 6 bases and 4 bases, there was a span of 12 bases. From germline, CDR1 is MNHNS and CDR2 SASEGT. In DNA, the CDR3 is TGTGCCAGCAGCCGGCCAGGGTTCTATGGCTACACCTTC. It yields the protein CASSRPGFYGYTF.

CDR3 sequence: CASSLGVGQPQHF. CDR3 nucleotide sequence: TGTGCCAGCAGCTTAGGGGTCGGTCAGCCCCAGCATTTT. The gene calls are TRBV11-2 and TRBJ1-5; D not certain. V was pared by 1 base and J by 6 bases, with 7 bases between. Germline-derived CDR1 and CDR2 are SGHAT and FQNNGV. This CDR3 is built from 13 residues.

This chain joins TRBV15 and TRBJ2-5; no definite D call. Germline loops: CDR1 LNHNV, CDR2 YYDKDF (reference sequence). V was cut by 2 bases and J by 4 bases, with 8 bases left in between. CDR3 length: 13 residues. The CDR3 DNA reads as TGTGCCACCAGCAGAACGCCGTCAGAGACCCAGTACTTC. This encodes CATSRTPSETQYF.

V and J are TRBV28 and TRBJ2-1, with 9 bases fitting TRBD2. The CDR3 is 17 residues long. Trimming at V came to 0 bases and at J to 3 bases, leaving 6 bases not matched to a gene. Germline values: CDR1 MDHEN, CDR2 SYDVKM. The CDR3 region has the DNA TGTGCCAGCAGTTTATGGGGTAGCGGGGGCCACTACAATGAGCAGTTCTTC. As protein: CASSLWGSGGHYNEQFF.

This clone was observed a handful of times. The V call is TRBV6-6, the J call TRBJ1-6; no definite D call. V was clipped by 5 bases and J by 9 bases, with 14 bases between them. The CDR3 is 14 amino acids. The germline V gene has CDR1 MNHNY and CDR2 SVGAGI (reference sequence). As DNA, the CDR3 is TGTGCCAGCAGTCAAGGGTTGGGTCCTTCACCCCTCCACTTT. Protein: CASSQGLGPSPLHF.